This T cell receptor beta chain comes out of a study of blood T cell repertoires in COVID-19. The overall study: COVID-19 samples, acute and convalescent, were from the United States, Italy and Spain. PBMCs, B-cell-depleted T cells, or T cells were the source of the cDNA or gDNA that made up the material.

In the authors' methods: By means of reference gene primer amplification, nucleated cell counts were estimated. Measured with immunoSEQ multiplex PCR; TCRdb has only the in-frame clones, and not every one. V and J calls and clone size come straight from that table; D and trimming were deduced from the DNA. The table includes approximately 150,000 clones, approximately 91% detected once. V lost 0 bases, J lost 6 bases, and 7 bases lay in between. This CDR3 spans 13 amino acids. The germline CDR1 and CDR2 sequences are MGHRA and YSYEKL. The chain joins TRBV4-1 to TRBJ2-3; D gene unclear. The sequencing sample was made of peripheral blood. The TCR comes from a man aged 65 to 79 with acute or convalescent COVID-19. The CDR3 protein is CASSQDFRDTQYF. CDR3 bases: TGCGCCAGCAGCCAAGATTTTCGGGATACGCAGTATTTT.